This TCR beta chain was documented in a study of blood T cell repertoires in COVID-19. Study-level background: Samples came from the United States, Italy and Spain, spanning acute and convalescent COVID-19. PBMCs, B-cell-depleted T cells, or T cells were the source of the cDNA or gDNA that made up the material.

In the original processing: It was from reference gene primer amplification that nucleated cell counts were estimated. This table comes from immunoSEQ multiplex PCR, and its TCRdb copy is limited to in-frame clones, with some not included. V and J calls and clone size are given by that table; D and trimming were obtained from the DNA. Of roughly 97,000 clones detected, just under 85% appear once; the ten largest clones hold about 10%. This CDR3 contains 16 residues. V shed 2 bases, J shed 13 bases, and the junction held 14 bases outside the gene matches. Germline assignment: CDR1 SGHTA and CDR2 FQGTGA.

J is TRBJ2-1 and V is TRBV7-3; the match to TRBD2 covers 10 bases. The sample comprised peripheral blood. The receptor's source is a man between 65 and 85 years old with acute or convalescent COVID-19. The DNA for the CDR3 is TGTGCCAGCAGCTTAGAGGGACTAGCGAGCCAAAACCAACAGTTCTTC. Protein sequence: CASSLEGLASQNQQFF.